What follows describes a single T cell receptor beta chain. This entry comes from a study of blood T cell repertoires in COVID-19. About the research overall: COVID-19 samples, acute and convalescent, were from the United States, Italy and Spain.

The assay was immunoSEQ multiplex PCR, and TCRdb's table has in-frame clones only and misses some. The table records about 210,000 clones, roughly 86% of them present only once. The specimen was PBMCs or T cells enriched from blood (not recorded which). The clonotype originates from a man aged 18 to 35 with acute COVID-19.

In DNA form, the CDR3 reads TGTGCCAGCTCCGGGGGGCAGGGTCGAGAGACCCAGTACTTC. It encodes CASSGGQGRETQYF. The chain uses TRBV18 and TRBJ2-5; weak D call: TRBD2 (7 bases). The CDR3 covers 14 residues. The germline CDR1 and CDR2 sequences are KGHSH and LQKENI. V lost 6 bases, J lost 4 bases, and 15 bases lay in between.